These 17 T cell receptor beta chains were sequenced from one sample in a study of T-cell memory formation after mild COVID-19. One entry per CDR3 protein, called by TCRdb with MiXCR from the 5' RACE reads. The table lists more than 450,000 distinct CDR3 sequences, roughly 18% of them singletons. The material sequenced was PBMCs or a T cell subset sorted from them (not recorded which). The receptor source for this set is an adult woman who had mild COVID-19 (a few samples of this study predate the infection). Cell type and time point are not known.

This chain connects TRBV6-1 to TRBJ2-1; TRBD1 matches 11 bases. The V gene end was trimmed by 7 bases and the J gene end by 4 bases; junction bases not matched to a gene: 3. Germline CDR1 and CDR2: MNHNS and SASEGT. There are 14 residues in the CDR3. The CDR3 loop reads CASKGQGAYNEQFF. The CDR3 bases are TGTGCCAGCAAAGGACAGGGGGCATACAATGAGCAGTTCTTC.

The chain employs TRBV9 and TRBJ1-1; D unclear. V lost 6 bases and J 0 bases, leaving 12 bases between the germline ends. This CDR3 contains 14 residues. CDR1 is SGDLS and CDR2 is YYNGEE in the germline V gene. CDR3 protein: CASTSSGVNTEAFF. In DNA form, the CDR3 reads TGTGCCAGCACTTCTTCGGGAGTGAACACTGAAGCTTTCTTT.

This clonotype was found a few times. CDR3 DNA: TGTGCCATCAGTGACGGGACGGTCGAAGTGGTATATGGCTACACCTTC. Protein: CAISDGTVEVVYGYTF. The chain recombines TRBV10-3 with TRBJ1-2, with a tentative D call TRBD1 (5 bases). The CDR3 sequence is 16 residues long. V gave up 3 bases and J gave up 5 bases, with 19 bases separating them. Looked up from germline, CDR1 is ENHRY and CDR2 is SYGVKD.

In its sample, this clonotype was seen a few times. This chain links TRBV30 with TRBJ2-1; the D gene is possibly TRBD2 (5 bases). Per the germline V gene, CDR1 is GTSNPN and CDR2 is SVGIG (reference sequence). CDR3 length: 14 residues. Trimming removed 1 base from V and 6 bases from J, with 13 bases in between. The CDR3 is CAWSDLKSGNEQFF. In DNA, the CDR3 is TGTGCCTGGAGTGACTTGAAGAGCGGCAATGAGCAGTTCTTC.

The chain uses TRBV30 and TRBJ1-1, with D maybe TRBD1 (5 bases). The V gene lost 4 bases and the J gene lost 5 bases, with 14 bases spanning the gap. CDR1 GTSNPN and CDR2 SVGIG come from the germline V gene (reference sequence). The length of the CDR3 is 13 residues. The CDR3 coding sequence is TGTGCCTGGAAACCTTCCTGGGGGACTGAAGCTTTCTTT. It translates to CAWKPSWGTEAFF. The full variable domain, rest sourced from reference TRBV30 and TRBJ1-1, is SQTIHQWPATLVQPVGSPLSLECTVEGTSNPNLYWYRQAAGRGLQLLFYSVGIGQISSEVPQNLSASRPQDRQFILSSKKLLLSDSGFYLCAWKPSWGTEAFFGQGTRLTVV.

This clonotype appeared a few times. The genes are TRBV24-1 and TRBJ1-2; D is perhaps TRBD1 (6 bases). CDR3 length: 13 amino acids. The germline gives CDR1 KGHDR, CDR2 SFDVKD. Deletions cut 2 bases from V and 6 bases from J, with 9 bases between. The CDR3 nucleotides are TGTGCCACCAGTGATTGGGGGGCGCATGGCTACACCTTC. Encoded protein: CATSDWGAHGYTF.

The chain combines TRBV15 with TRBJ2-3; 11 bases map to TRBD2. The germline CDR1 and CDR2 sequences are LNHNV and YYDKDF (reference sequence). The CDR3 is 16 residues long. The V gene end was trimmed by 3 bases and the J gene end by 2 bases; junction bases not matched to a gene: 4. This chain's CDR3 is CATSSLAGGPTDTQYF. CDR3 bases: TGTGCCACCAGCAGCCTAGCGGGGGGACCCACAGATACGCAGTATTTT.

J is TRBJ1-2 and V is TRBV2; 9 nucleotides agree with TRBD1. This CDR3 is built from 13 residues. In germline, CDR1 is SNHLY, CDR2 FYNNEI. With V trimmed by 7 bases and J by 8 bases, 8 bases remained unmatched. CDR3 loop: CASKSNRGQGYTF. The CDR3 DNA follows: TGTGCCAGCAAGAGCAACAGGGGGCAGGGCTACACCTTC.

The chain couples TRBV7-2 to TRBJ2-5; TRBD2 aligns across 11 bases. The CDR3 contains 14 residues. V lost 4 bases to trimming and J lost 5 bases; unmatched junction nucleotides: 3. Per the germline V gene, CDR1 is SGHTA and CDR2 is FQGNSA. CDR3 in DNA: TGTGCCAGCAGCTCCATAGCGGGAGGGGAGACCCAGTACTTC. It encodes CASSSIAGGETQYF. The variable domain in full, with the rest retrieved from reference TRBV7-2 and TRBJ2-5, is GAGVSQSPSNKVTEKGKDVELRCDPISGHTALYWYRQSLGQGLEFLIYFQGNSAPDKSGLPSDRFSAERTGGSVSTLTIQRTQQEDSAVYLCASSSIAGGETQYFGPGTRLLVL.

The rearrangement uses TRBV14 and TRBJ1-4; D uncertain. Per germline, CDR1 SGHDN and CDR2 FVKESK. V was clipped by 4 bases and J by 10 bases, with 19 bases between them. This CDR3 is 15 amino acids long. For the CDR3, the DNA is TGTGCCAGCAGCCCTTCCGACGCACTTTGGGGAAAACTGTTTTTT. It translates to CASSPSDALWGKLFF.

This clonotype came up a few times. This chain connects TRBV24-1 to TRBJ1-2; D is unresolved. Looked up from germline, CDR1 is KGHDR and CDR2 is SFDVKD. This CDR3 comprises 13 residues. Trimming took 6 bases from V and 3 from J, leaving 10 bases between them. This CDR3 reads CATSRAGDYGYTF. The CDR3 region has the DNA TGTGCCACCAGTCGGGCAGGTGACTATGGCTACACCTTC.

This clonotype showed up just a few times. The rearrangement joins TRBV5-1 to TRBJ1-1; 7 bases map to TRBD1. Trimming cost V 0 bases and J 3 bases; bases outside gene matches: 5. The CDR3 length is 15 residues. Germline-derived CDR1 and CDR2 are SGHRS and YFSETQ. The CDR3 bases are TGCGCCAGCAGCTTGGACAGGGGATTCGACACTGAAGCTTTCTTT. Its translation is CASSLDRGFDTEAFF.

This chain uses TRBV20-1 with TRBJ1-1, with 7 bases identical to TRBD1. V gave up 0 bases and J gave up 0 bases; unmatched junction bases: 1. The CDR3 runs to 14 residues. Germline CDR1 reads DFQATT; CDR2 reads SNEGSKA (reference sequence). Written as DNA, the CDR3 is TGCAGTGCTAGAGACAGGGGGATGAACACTGAAGCTTTCTTT. Its protein is CSARDRGMNTEAFF.

This clonotype was seen a few times. The chain has TRBV29-1 and TRBJ2-1; D is tentatively TRBD1 or TRBD2 (5 bases each). The germline gives CDR1 SQVTM, CDR2 ANQGSEA. Trimming took off 2 bases at V and 9 bases at J, with 17 bases between the two ends. CDR3 length equals 14 residues. The CDR3 is CSVEPDSFEGEQFF. The DNA for the CDR3 is TGCAGCGTTGAACCTGACAGTTTCGAGGGTGAGCAGTTCTTC.

V is TRBV18 and J is TRBJ2-1; no firm D call. Per germline, CDR1 KGHSH and CDR2 LQKENI. The length of the CDR3 is 15 residues. Trimming took 1 base from V and 5 from J, leaving 12 bases between them. As DNA, the CDR3 is TGTGCCAGCTCACCACAAGTGGGCCGCGACAATGAGCAGTTCTTC. Translated: CASSPQVGRDNEQFF.

This clonotype was observed a few times. The chain uses TRBV3-1 and TRBJ2-1, with 9 bases lining up with TRBD2. CDR1 is LGHDT, CDR2 YNNKEL, per germline (reference sequence). V trimming: 2 bases; J trimming: 10 bases; junction bases outside the gene matches: 9. The CDR3 sequence is 15 residues long. CDR3 in DNA: TGTGCCAGCAGCCAATACGCGGGAGGGTCATCGGAGCAGTTCTTC. Protein: CASSQYAGGSSEQFF.

Here the CDR3 reads CASSPLLGGSTDTQYF. DNA of the CDR3: TGTGCCAGCAGTCCGTTGCTGGGGGGGAGCACAGATACGCAGTATTTT. The rearrangement joins TRBV12-3 or TRBV12-4 to TRBJ2-3, with TRBD2 matching 7 bases. V gave up 5 bases and J gave up 0 bases; unmatched junction bases: 8. There are 16 residues in the CDR3.